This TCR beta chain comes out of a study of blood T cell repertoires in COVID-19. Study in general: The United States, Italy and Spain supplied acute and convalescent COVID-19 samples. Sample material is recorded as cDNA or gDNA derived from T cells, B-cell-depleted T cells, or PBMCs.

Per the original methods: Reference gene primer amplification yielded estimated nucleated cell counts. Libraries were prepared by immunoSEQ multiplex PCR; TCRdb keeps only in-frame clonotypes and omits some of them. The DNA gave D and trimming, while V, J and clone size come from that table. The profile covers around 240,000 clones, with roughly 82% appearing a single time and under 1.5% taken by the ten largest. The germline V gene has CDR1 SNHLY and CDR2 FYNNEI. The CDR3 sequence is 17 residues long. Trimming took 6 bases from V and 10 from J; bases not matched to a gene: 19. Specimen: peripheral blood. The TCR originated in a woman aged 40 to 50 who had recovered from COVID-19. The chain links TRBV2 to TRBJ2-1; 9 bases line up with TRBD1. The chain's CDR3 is CASSSLGGQGNPIEQFF. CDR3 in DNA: TGTGCCAGCAGCTCGCTGGGGGGACAGGGTAACCCCATCGAGCAGTTCTTC. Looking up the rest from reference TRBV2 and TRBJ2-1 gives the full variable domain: EPEVTQTPSHQVTQMGQEVILRCVPISNHLYFYWYRQILGQKVEFLVSFYNNEISEKSEIFDDQFSVERPDGSNFTLKIRSTKLEDSAMYFCASSSLGGQGNPIEQFFGPGTRLTVL.